This TCR beta chain appears in the sequencing data of a study of shared clonotypes between healthy human individuals. Study-wide points: The sharing of 5% to 5.5% of naive CD4 clonotypes was seen across several donors. Generation of non-shared clonotypes was less probable than generation of clonotypes shared by all four donors. Few donors restricted represented genetic and exposure-history diversity.

The germline gives CDR1 SGHRS, CDR2 YFSETQ. There are 18 residues in the CDR3. Clones were sequenced by immunoSEQ multiplex PCR, and TCRdb holds only the in-frame ones, with some missing. Of 2 million to 2.5 million clones listed, around 92% are singletons. With regard to this clone: Its cognate antigen is unknown. One end of the junction fails to match germline, which may point to a read error.

The sequence derives from a man younger than 30 in good health. Some clones in this sample may be carry-over from other donors' samples. This chain uses TRBV5-1 with TRBJ2-5; the match to TRBD2 covers 12 bases. The material sequenced was naive CD4+ T cells from PBMCs. Regarding subset: CD45RA+ positively selected. The CDR3 protein is CASTLTIWTSGDQETQYF. The DNA for the CDR3 is TGCGCCAGCACCTTGACGATTTGGACTAGCGGGGACCAAGAGACCCAGTACTTC.